The 30 T cell receptor beta chains below come from one sample, sequenced in a study of T cell repertoires in cytomegalovirus infection. MiXCR, applied by TCRdb to the reads, yields one record per CDR3 protein. Here the sample spans 310,000 or so distinct CDR3 sequences, around 25% being singletons. For these TCRs, the target antigens are not known. Sample: cultured PBMCs, taken from culture after CMV antigen stimulation. These receptors all stem from a human donor in good health (CMV status not recorded). Some clones in this sample may be carry-over from other donors' samples.

J is TRBJ2-2 and V is TRBV28; TRBD1 agrees at 9 bases. The CDR3 covers 13 residues. V gave up 6 bases and J gave up 9 bases; unmatched junction bases: 5. Germline V gives CDR1 MDHEN, CDR2 SYDVKM. The CDR3 DNA follows: TGTGCCAGCAGGGGGACAGGGACTAGGGAGCTGTTTTTT. The encoded protein is CASRGTGTRELFF.

This clonotype was observed many times. This sequence joins TRBV12-3 or TRBV12-4 and TRBJ2-3; D gene uncertain. CDR3 length: 14 amino acids. Trimming pared 3 bases from V and 11 bases from J, leaving 18 bases between. Here the CDR3 reads CASSFGSGLGGQYF. CDR3 DNA sequence: TGTGCCAGCAGTTTTGGGTCGGGCCTGGGTGGGCAGTATTTT.

The rearrangement joins TRBV2 to TRBJ2-1; 10 bases map to TRBD1. Germline V gene lookup returns CDR1 SNHLY and CDR2 FYNNEI. The CDR3 loop spans 14 amino acids. Trimming removed 4 bases from V and 8 bases from J; junction bases left unmatched: 5. The CDR3 coding sequence is TGTGCCAGCAGTGTTCGGACAGGGGGGGATGAGCAGTTCTTC. It encodes CASSVRTGGDEQFF.

This clonotype was detected ten times or more. V gene TRBV6-2 or TRBV6-3 combines with J gene TRBJ2-1; 14 nucleotides agree with TRBD2. Germline V gene lookup returns CDR1 MNHEY and CDR2 SVGEGT. The V gene end was trimmed by 5 bases and the J gene end by 6 bases; junction bases not matched to a gene: 3. The CDR3 has 15 amino acids. CDR3 sequence (DNA): TGTGCCAGCAGTGGACTAGCGGGAGGTCCCAATGAGCAGTTCTTC. Protein: CASSGLAGGPNEQFF.

The rearrangement links TRBV7-2 to TRBJ2-3; 8 bases line up with TRBD2. This CDR3 contains 15 residues. V lost 3 bases and J lost 2; bases outside the gene matches: 4. CDR1 and CDR2 from the germline V gene are SGHTA and FQGNSA. CDR3 sequence: CASSLGTRNTDTQYF. CDR3 bases: TGTGCCAGCAGCTTGGGGACTAGGAACACAGATACGCAGTATTTT.

As regards this clonotype: A much larger clone is a single base away; this may be a read error. V and J are TRBV6-6 and TRBJ1-5; 8 nucleotides match TRBD1. There are 16 residues in the CDR3. The germline CDR1 and CDR2 sequences are MNHNY and SVGAGI (reference sequence). The CDR3 sequence: CASSTNRGYYNQPHHF. The CDR3 nucleotides read TGTGCCAGCAGTACAAACAGGGGGTACTATAATCAGCCCCATCATTTT.

The chain links TRBV5-4 to TRBJ2-2; TRBD2 agrees at 8 bases. The length of the CDR3 is 14 residues. The germline V gene encodes CDR1 SGHNT and CDR2 YYREEE (reference sequence). The V gene end was trimmed by 8 bases and the J gene end by 6 bases; junction bases not matched to a gene: 9. CDR3 residues: CASNLGLAPGELFF. In DNA form, the CDR3 reads TGTGCCAGTAACTTAGGACTAGCCCCCGGGGAGCTGTTTTTT.

A remark on this clonotype: Being one base from a much bigger clone, this may be a read error. The chain uses TRBV7-2 and TRBJ2-1; no reliable D call. The CDR3 is made up of 15 amino acids. Germline V gene sequence: CDR1 SGHTA, CDR2 FQGNSA. V shed 5 bases and J shed 0 bases, with 11 bases lying between them. DNA for the CDR3: TGTGCCAGCAGCGTCGCCTCGAGCTCCTACAATGAGCAGTTCTTC. This gives the protein CASSVASSSYNEQFF.

The table lists this clonotype with a few counts. This chain uses TRBV19 with TRBJ2-2; TRBD2 matches at 8 bases. CDR1 and CDR2 (germline): LNHDA, SQIVND (reference sequence). The CDR3 consists of 15 residues. Unmatched junction bases numbered 3, after V lost 2 bases and J lost 4 bases. Here the CDR3 DNA reads TGTGCCAGTAGTATACTAGCGGGCCCCACCGGGGAGCTGTTTTTT. Protein sequence: CASSILAGPTGELFF.

This clonotype appeared a few times. The V gene is TRBV6-6, the J gene TRBJ2-2; a possible D gene is TRBD1 (6 bases). Germline CDR1 MNHNY, CDR2 SVGAGI (reference sequence). The CDR3 spans 16 residues. Trimming shortened V by 4 bases and J by 0 bases, and 12 bases separated the two germline ends. CDR3 in amino acids: CASSFGTPANTGELFF. The CDR3 DNA reads as TGTGCCAGCAGTTTCGGGACACCGGCGAACACCGGGGAGCTGTTTTTT.

The rearrangement uses TRBV7-8 and TRBJ2-7; either TRBD1 or TRBD2 may supply D (5 bases each). The germline CDR1 and CDR2 sequences are SGHVS and FQNEAQ. The CDR3 is made up of 15 amino acids. Trimming pared 1 base from V and 3 bases from J, leaving 13 bases between. Written as DNA, the CDR3 is TGTGCCAGCAGCTTAGTCGGGGCGGCCCACTACGAGCAGTACTTC. As protein: CASSLVGAAHYEQYF.

This clonotype has a count of ten or more. This may arise from a read error, as a much more abundant clone is one base away. The CDR3 reads CASSSTGNYGYTF. The CDR3 DNA reads TGTGCCAGCAGCTCGACAGGGAACTATGGCTACACCTTC. The chain recombines TRBV7-2 with TRBJ1-2, with TRBD1 identical over 7 bases. The CDR3 totals 13 residues. Germline V gene data show CDR1 as SGHTA and CDR2 as FQGNSA. The V and J ends lost 4 bases and 2 bases, in that order; junction bases with no gene match: 1.

The chain uses TRBV15 and TRBJ2-5, with D maybe TRBD2 (5 bases). Germline values: CDR1 LNHNV, CDR2 YYDKDF (reference sequence). This CDR3 comprises 16 residues. Trimming cost V 0 bases and J 1 base, with 12 bases left between them. For the CDR3, the DNA is TGTGCCACCAGCAGAGAACCGAGAGGGATCCAAGAGACCCAGTACTTC. Translation: CATSREPRGIQETQYF.

The genes are TRBV19 and TRBJ2-1, with a weak D call TRBD1 (8 bases). From germline, CDR1 is LNHDA and CDR2 SQIVND (reference sequence). V was pared by 6 bases and J by 6 bases, with 18 bases between. The CDR3 is 15 amino acids. The CDR3 spells CASRSSGQGINEQFF. As DNA, the CDR3 is TGTGCCAGTAGGTCTAGCGGACAGGGAATCAATGAGCAGTTCTTC. The full variable domain, in which reference TRBV19 and TRBJ2-1 provide the parts outside the CDR3, is DGGITQSPKYLFRKEGQNVTLSCEQNLNHDAMYWYRQDPGQGLRLIYYSQIVNDFQKGDIAEGYSVSREKKESFPLTVTSAQKNPTAFYLCASRSSGQGINEQFFGPGTRLTVL.

The chain links TRBV28 to TRBJ2-7; D is uncertain. Germline loops: CDR1 MDHEN, CDR2 SYDVKM. The CDR3 is 21 residues long. V was pared by 5 bases and J by 2 bases, with 34 bases between. The CDR3 DNA reads TGTGCCAGCAGTCCCTGGCAGACACACGGGCAGCAACGGCGGCGGACCTACGAGCAGTACTTC. Its protein is CASSPWQTHGQQRRRTYEQYF. The variable domain in full, completed from reference TRBV28 and TRBJ2-7, reads DVKVTQSSRYLVKRTGEKVFLECVQDMDHENMFWYRQDPGLGLRLIYFSYDVKMKEKGDIPEGYSVSREKKERFSLILESASTNQTSMYLCASSPWQTHGQQRRRTYEQYFGPGTRLTVT.

The rearrangement links TRBV27 to TRBJ2-1; D is undetermined. The V and J ends lost 0 bases and 7 bases respectively, with 13 bases between them. This CDR3 is 15 amino acids long. Looked up from germline, CDR1 is MNHEY and CDR2 is SMNVEV (reference sequence). CDR3 DNA sequence: TGTGCCAGCAGTTTATCGTCCAGCTTGACAAATGAGCAGTTCTTC. Its protein product is CASSLSSSLTNEQFF.

This clonotype came up a few times. This chain connects TRBV11-2 to TRBJ2-1; D is unclear. Per germline, CDR1 SGHAT and CDR2 FQNNGV. The length of the CDR3 is 14 residues. V lost 0 bases and J 10 bases, leaving 13 bases between the germline ends. The CDR3 region is CASSLEHPLAEQFF. CDR3 nucleotide sequence: TGTGCCAGCAGCTTAGAACACCCCCTGGCGGAGCAGTTCTTC.

This clonotype was picked up many times. The rearrangement uses TRBV7-2 and TRBJ2-5; a possible D gene is TRBD1 (6 bases). Germline CDR1 is SGHTA and CDR2 is FQGNSA. V gave up 5 bases and J gave up 9 bases, with 19 bases separating them. This CDR3 is built from 14 residues. The CDR3 nucleotides read TGTGCCAGCAGCCTCCCAGGGGAAGGTGTCGCCCAGTACTTC. Protein: CASSLPGEGVAQYF.

V is TRBV11-2 and J is TRBJ2-6; D uncertain. This CDR3 is 14 amino acids long. The V end lost 5 bases, the J end lost 4 bases, and 9 bases lay between the germline ends. CDR1 is SGHAT, CDR2 FQNNGV, per germline. This CDR3 reads CASSPWGGANVLTF. The CDR3, as DNA: TGTGCCAGCAGCCCCTGGGGAGGGGCCAACGTCCTGACTTTC.

V and J are TRBV5-1 and TRBJ2-3; 7 nucleotides align to TRBD2. This CDR3 spans 15 amino acids. Germline lookup yields CDR1 SGHRS and CDR2 YFSETQ. The trim removed 5 bases at V and 0 bases at J, leaving 6 bases unmatched. CDR3 in amino acids: CASRNAGESTDTQYF. CDR3 nucleotide sequence: TGCGCCAGCAGGAATGCGGGAGAGAGCACAGATACGCAGTATTTT.

The chain combines TRBV19 with TRBJ2-1, with TRBD2 identical over 8 bases. Germline CDR1 LNHDA, CDR2 SQIVND (reference sequence). There are 15 residues in the CDR3. V gave up 3 bases and J gave up 8 bases; unmatched junction bases: 9. The CDR3 coding sequence is TGTGCCAGTAGTATTCTGGCTAGCGGGCTCTATGAGCAGTTCTTC. It yields the protein CASSILASGLYEQFF.

In this sample, this clonotype turned up many times. The chain recombines TRBV7-9 with TRBJ1-3; TRBD1 aligns across 7 bases. Germline V gene sequence: CDR1 SEHNR, CDR2 FQNEAQ (reference sequence). The CDR3 runs 12 residues. The ends lost 3 bases at V and 8 bases at J; junction bases unmatched: 1. CDR3 sequence: CASSFQGDTIYF. In nucleotides, the CDR3 is TGTGCCAGCAGCTTCCAGGGGGACACCATATATTTT. Full variable domain (outside the CDR3, taken from reference TRBV7-9 and TRBJ1-3): DTGVSQNPRHKITKRGQNVTFRCDPISEHNRLYWYRQTLGQGPEFLTYFQNEAQLEKSRLLSDRFSAERPKGSFSTLEIQRTEQGDSAMYLCASSFQGDTIYFGEGSWLTVV.

This clonotype was recorded a few times. CDR3 in amino acids: CSVVFLAGGTDTQYF. CDR3 DNA sequence: TGCAGCGTTGTATTCCTTGCGGGGGGCACAGATACGCAGTATTTT. This chain connects TRBV29-1 to TRBJ2-3, with 7 bases that match TRBD2. V trimming: 4 bases; J trimming: 1 base; junction bases outside the gene matches: 8. The CDR3 totals 15 residues. CDR1 and CDR2 (germline): SQVTM, ANQGSEA.

The table lists this clonotype with a count of one. One base away lies a much larger clone, so this may be a sequencing read error. The chain couples TRBV7-2 to TRBJ2-1; D unclear. Germline V gene data show CDR1 as SGHTA and CDR2 as FQGNSA. The CDR3 extends over 13 amino acids. The CDR3 sequence: CANSTRRYNEQFF. As DNA, the CDR3 is TGTGCCAACAGCACACGAAGGTACAATGAGCAGTTCTTC.

The J gene is TRBJ2-2, the V gene TRBV6-2 or TRBV6-3, with 9 bases that match TRBD2. V shed 5 bases, J shed 3 bases, and the junction held 10 bases outside the gene matches. The CDR3 extends over 17 amino acids. CDR1 is MNHEY, CDR2 SVGEGT, per germline. The DNA for the CDR3 is TGTGCCAGCAGTGATTTTATAGCGGGAGTGCACACCGGGGAGCTGTTTTTT. Amino acids: CASSDFIAGVHTGELFF.

J is TRBJ1-1 and V is TRBV18; D is unclear. The CDR3 sequence is 15 residues long. Trimming stripped 2 bases from V and 6 bases from J, with 16 bases between. Germline assignment: CDR1 KGHSH and CDR2 LQKENI. The CDR3 DNA reads as TGTGCCAGCTCACCAGGTGAGGGAGTGACTCCTGAAGCTTTCTTT. It yields the protein CASSPGEGVTPEAFF.

The V and J genes are TRBV12-3 or TRBV12-4 and TRBJ2-1; D is perhaps TRBD2 (6 bases). The CDR3 sequence is 15 residues long. V lost 2 bases and J lost 8, with 16 bases in between. In DNA, the CDR3 is TGTGCCAGCAGTTTAAAGGGACTCGGGATTGATGAGCAGTTCTTC. This gives the protein CASSLKGLGIDEQFF.

This clonotype was observed at least ten times. This chain connects TRBV7-2 to TRBJ2-3; D is undetermined. Per the germline V gene, CDR1 is SGHTA and CDR2 is FQGNSA. The CDR3 is 13 amino acids. The V and J ends lost 2 bases and 4 bases respectively, with 7 bases between them. The CDR3 sequence: CASSLRVSDTQYF. DNA of the CDR3: TGTGCCAGCAGCTTAAGGGTTTCAGATACGCAGTATTTT.

In its sample, this clonotype was seen once. This chain connects TRBV19 to TRBJ1-1; D unclear. The CDR3 spans 14 residues. Germline V gene lookup returns CDR1 LNHDA and CDR2 SQIVND (reference sequence). Trimming removed 7 bases at V and 1 base at J, with 13 bases between. The CDR3 loop is CASMGRTGNTEAFF. The CDR3 bases are TGTGCCAGTATGGGCCGAACGGGGAACACTGAAGCTTTCTTT.

V gene TRBV11-2 combines with J gene TRBJ2-5; 12 nucleotides align to TRBD2. The germline V gene has CDR1 SGHAT and CDR2 FQNNGV. J gave up 5 bases and V 3 bases, and 10 bases lay outside the gene matches. The CDR3 totals 17 residues. In nucleotides, the CDR3 is TGTGCCAGCAGCTTCGGGACTAGCGGGTTACCCCTCGAGACCCAGTACTTC. Translating gives CASSFGTSGLPLETQYF.